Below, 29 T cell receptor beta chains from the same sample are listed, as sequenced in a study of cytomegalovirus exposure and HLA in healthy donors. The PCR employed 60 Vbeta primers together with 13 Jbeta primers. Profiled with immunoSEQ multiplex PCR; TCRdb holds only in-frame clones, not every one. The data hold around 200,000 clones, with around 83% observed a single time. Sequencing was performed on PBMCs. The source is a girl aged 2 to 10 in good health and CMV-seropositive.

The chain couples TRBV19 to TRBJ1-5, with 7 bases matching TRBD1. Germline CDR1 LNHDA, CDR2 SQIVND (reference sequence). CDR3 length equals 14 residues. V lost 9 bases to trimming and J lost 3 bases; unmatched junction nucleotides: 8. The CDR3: CASKVTGSNQPQHF. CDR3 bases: TGTGCCAGCAAGGTGACAGGGTCCAATCAGCCCCAGCATTTT.

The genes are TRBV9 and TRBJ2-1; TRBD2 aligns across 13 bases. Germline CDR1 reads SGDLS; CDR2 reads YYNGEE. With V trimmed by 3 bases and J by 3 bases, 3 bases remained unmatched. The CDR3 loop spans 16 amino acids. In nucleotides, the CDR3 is TGTGCCAGCAGCGCCGGGACTAGCGGGAACTACAATGAGCAGTTCTTC. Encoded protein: CASSAGTSGNYNEQFF. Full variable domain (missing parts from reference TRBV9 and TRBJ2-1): DSGVTQTPKHLITATGQRVTLRCSPRSGDLSVYWYQQSLDQGLQFLIQYYNGEERAKGNILERFSAQQFPDLHSELNLSSLELGDSALYFCASSAGTSGNYNEQFFGPGTRLTVL.

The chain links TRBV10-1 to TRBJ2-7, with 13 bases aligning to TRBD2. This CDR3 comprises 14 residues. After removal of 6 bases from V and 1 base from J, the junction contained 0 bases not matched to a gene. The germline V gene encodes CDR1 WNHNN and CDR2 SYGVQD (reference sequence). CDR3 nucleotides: TGCGCCAGCAGGACTAGCGGGGGGTCCTACGAGCAGTACTTC. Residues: CASRTSGGSYEQYF.

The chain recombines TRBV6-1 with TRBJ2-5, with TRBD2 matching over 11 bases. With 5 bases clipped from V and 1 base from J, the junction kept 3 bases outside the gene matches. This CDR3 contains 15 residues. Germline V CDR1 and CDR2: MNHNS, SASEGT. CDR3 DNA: TGTGCCAGCAGTACCACTAGCGGGAGCCAAGAGACCCAGTACTTC. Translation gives CASSTTSGSQETQYF.

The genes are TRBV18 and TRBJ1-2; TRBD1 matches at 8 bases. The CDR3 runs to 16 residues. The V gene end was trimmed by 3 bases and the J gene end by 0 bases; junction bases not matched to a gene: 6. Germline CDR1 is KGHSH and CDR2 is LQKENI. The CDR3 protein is CASSPRDRLSNYGYTF. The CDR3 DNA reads TGTGCCAGCTCACCCCGGGACAGGCTTTCTAACTATGGCTACACCTTC.

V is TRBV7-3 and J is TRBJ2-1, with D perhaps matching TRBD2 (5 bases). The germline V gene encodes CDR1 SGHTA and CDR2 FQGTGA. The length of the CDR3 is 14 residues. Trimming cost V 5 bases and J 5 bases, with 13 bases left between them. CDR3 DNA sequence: TGTGCCAGCAGCCGAGACCTACTAGACAATGAGCAGTTCTTC. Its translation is CASSRDLLDNEQFF.

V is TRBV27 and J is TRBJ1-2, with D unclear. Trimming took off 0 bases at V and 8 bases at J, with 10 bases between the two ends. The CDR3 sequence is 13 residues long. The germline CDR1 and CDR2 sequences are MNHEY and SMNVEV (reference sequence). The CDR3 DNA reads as TGTGCCAGCAGTTTATCGACCCGGGGAGGCTACACCTTC. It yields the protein CASSLSTRGGYTF.

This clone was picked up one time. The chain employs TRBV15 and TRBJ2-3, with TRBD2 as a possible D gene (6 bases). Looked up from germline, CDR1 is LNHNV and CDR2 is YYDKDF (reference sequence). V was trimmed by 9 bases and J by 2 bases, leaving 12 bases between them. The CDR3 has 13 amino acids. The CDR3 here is CATTRINTDTQYF. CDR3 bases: TGTGCCACGACTAGGATCAACACAGATACGCAGTATTTT.

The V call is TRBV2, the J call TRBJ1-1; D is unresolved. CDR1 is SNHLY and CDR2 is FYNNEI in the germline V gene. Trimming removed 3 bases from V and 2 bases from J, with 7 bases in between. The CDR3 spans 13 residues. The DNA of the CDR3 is TGTGCCAGCAGTGACACGCGTAACACTGAAGCTTTCTTT. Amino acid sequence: CASSDTRNTEAFF.

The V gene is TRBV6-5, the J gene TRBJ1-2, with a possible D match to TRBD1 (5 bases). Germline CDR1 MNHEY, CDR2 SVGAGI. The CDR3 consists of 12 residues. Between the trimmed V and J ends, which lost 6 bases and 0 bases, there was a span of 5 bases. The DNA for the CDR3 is TGTGCCAGCAGGACAGCTAACTATGGCTACACCTTC. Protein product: CASRTANYGYTF.

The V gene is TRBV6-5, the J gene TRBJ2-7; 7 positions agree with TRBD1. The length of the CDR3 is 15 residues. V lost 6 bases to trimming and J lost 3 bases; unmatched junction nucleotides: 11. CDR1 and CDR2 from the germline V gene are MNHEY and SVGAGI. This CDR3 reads CASSPSGTVNYEQYF. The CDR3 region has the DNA TGTGCCAGCAGCCCTTCCGGGACAGTTAACTACGAGCAGTACTTC.

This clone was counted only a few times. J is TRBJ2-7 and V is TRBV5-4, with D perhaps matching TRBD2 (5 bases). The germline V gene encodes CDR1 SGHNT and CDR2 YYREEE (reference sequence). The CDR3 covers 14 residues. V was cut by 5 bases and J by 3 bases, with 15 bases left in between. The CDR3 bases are TGTGCCAGCAGTTTTCGAGGGTCCCTCTACGAGCAGTACTTC. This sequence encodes CASSFRGSLYEQYF.

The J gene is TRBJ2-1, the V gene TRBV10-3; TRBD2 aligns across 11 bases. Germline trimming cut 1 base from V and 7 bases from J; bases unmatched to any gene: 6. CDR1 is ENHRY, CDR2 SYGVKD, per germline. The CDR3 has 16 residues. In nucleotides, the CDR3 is TGTGCCATCAGTGAGTGGGTAGCGGGAGGGCCTAATGAGCAGTTCTTC. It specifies CAISEWVAGGPNEQFF.

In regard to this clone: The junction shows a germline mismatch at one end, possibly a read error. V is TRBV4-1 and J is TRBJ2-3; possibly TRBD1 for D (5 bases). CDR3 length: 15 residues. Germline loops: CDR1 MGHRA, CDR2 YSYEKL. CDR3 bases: TGCGCCAGCAGCATTCGACAGTATAGCACAGGTACGCAGTATTTT. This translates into CASSIRQYSTGTQYF.

Written as DNA, the CDR3 is TGTGCCTGTTCTAGCGGGAGGGGCGGCGGGACCCAGTACTTC. Amino acid sequence: CACSSGRGGGTQYF. The rearrangement uses TRBV30 and TRBJ2-5, with 12 bases fitting TRBD2. The germline CDR1 and CDR2 sequences are GTSNPN and SVGIG (reference sequence). The V gene end was trimmed by 6 bases and the J gene end by 7 bases; junction bases not matched to a gene: 9. This CDR3 comprises 14 residues.

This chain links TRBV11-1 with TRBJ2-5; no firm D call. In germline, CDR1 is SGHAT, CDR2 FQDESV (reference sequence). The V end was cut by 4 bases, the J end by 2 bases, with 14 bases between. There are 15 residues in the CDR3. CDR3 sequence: CASSSRQDRQETQYF. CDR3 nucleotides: TGTGCCAGCAGCTCAAGACAAGATAGACAAGAGACCCAGTACTTC.

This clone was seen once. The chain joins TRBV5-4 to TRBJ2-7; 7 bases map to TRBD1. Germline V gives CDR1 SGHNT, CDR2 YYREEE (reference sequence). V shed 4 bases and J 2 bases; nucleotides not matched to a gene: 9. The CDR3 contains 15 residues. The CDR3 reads CASSTRQGSTYEQYF. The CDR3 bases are TGTGCCAGCAGCACCCGACAGGGAAGTACCTACGAGCAGTACTTC.

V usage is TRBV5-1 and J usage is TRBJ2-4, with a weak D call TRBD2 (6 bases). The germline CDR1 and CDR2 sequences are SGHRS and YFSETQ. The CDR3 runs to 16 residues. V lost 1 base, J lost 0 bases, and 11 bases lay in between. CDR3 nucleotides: TGCGCCAGCAGCTTGTCAAGCGGGTTAGCCAAAAACATTCAGTACTTC. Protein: CASSLSSGLAKNIQYF.

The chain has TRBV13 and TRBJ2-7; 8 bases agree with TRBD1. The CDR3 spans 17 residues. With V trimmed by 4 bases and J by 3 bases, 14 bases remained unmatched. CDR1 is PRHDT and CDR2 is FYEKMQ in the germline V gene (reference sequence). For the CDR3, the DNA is TGTGCCAGCAGCTCAACAAGACCCCGGACAGGGTTCTACGAGCAGTACTTC. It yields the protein CASSSTRPRTGFYEQYF. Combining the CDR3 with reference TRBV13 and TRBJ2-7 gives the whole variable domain AAGVIQSPRHLIKEKRETATLKCYPIPRHDTVYWYQQGPGQDPQFLISFYEKMQSDKGSIPDRFSAQQFSDYHSELNMSSLELGDSALYFCASSSTRPRTGFYEQYFGPGTRLTVT.

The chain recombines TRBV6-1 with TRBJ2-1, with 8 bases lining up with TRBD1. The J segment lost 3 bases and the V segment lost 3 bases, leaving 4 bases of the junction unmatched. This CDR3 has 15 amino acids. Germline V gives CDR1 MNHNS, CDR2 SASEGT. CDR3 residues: CASSEEGTGYNEQFF. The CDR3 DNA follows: TGTGCCAGCAGTGAGGAGGGGACAGGCTACAATGAGCAGTTCTTC.

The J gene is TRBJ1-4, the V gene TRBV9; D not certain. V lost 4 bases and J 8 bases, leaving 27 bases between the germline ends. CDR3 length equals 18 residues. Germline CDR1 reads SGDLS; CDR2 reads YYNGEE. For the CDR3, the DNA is TGTGCCAGCAGCCAAGAGGCTCCTACTACCCGAGGCGGGGAAAAACTGTTTTTT. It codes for CASSQEAPTTRGGEKLFF.

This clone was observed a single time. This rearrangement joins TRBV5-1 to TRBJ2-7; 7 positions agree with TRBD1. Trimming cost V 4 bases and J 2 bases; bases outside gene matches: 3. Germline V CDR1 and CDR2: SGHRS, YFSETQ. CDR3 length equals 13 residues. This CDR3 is CASSADRAYEQYF. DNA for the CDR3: TGCGCCAGCAGCGCCGACAGGGCCTACGAGCAGTACTTC.

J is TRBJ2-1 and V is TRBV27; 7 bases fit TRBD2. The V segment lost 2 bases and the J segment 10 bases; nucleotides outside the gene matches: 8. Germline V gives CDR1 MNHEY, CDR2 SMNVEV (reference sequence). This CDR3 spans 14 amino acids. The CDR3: CASSLEVLAPEQFF. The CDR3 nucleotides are TGTGCCAGCAGTTTAGAGGTACTAGCGCCCGAGCAGTTCTTC.

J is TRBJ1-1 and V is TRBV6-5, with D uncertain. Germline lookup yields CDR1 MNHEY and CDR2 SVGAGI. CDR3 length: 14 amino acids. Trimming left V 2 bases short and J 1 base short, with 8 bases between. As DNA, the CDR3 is TGTGCCAGCAGTTACCGTGGAGGGAACACTGAAGCTTTCTTT. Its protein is CASSYRGGNTEAFF.

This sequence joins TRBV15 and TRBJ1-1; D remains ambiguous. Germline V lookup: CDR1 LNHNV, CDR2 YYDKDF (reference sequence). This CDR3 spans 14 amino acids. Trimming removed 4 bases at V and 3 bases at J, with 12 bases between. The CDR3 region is CATSISGKDTEAFF. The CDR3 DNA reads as TGTGCCACCAGCATAAGCGGAAAAGACACTGAAGCTTTCTTT.

The CDR3 DNA reads as TGTGCCAGTTCGAAAGGGCAGGGCGCCTACGAGCAGTACTTC. Its translation: CASSKGQGAYEQYF. The rearrangement uses TRBV19 and TRBJ2-7, with D perhaps matching TRBD1 (5 bases). The CDR3 totals 14 residues. Germline assignment: CDR1 LNHDA and CDR2 SQIVND (reference sequence). The ends were cut back, 8 bases at V and 2 bases at J, with 16 bases in the middle.

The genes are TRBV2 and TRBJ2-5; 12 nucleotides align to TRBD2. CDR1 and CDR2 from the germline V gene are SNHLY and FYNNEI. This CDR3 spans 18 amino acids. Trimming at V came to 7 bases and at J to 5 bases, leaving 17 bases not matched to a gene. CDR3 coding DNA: TGTGCCAGCACCCTCGAGGCTAGCGGGAGGGCCCTGGGGGAGACCCAGTACTTC. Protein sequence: CASTLEASGRALGETQYF.

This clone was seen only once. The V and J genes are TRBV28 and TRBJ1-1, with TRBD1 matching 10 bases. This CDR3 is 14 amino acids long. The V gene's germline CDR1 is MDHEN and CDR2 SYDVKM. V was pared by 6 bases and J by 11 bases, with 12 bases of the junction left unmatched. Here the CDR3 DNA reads TGTGCCAGCAGAGCCGGGACAGGGGCAACCGAGGCTTTCTTT. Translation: CASRAGTGATEAFF.

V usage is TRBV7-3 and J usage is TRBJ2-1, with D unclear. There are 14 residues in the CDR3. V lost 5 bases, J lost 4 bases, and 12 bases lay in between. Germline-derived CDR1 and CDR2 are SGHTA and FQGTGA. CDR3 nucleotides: TGTGCCAGCAGCCCTACTCTAGGATACAATGAGCAGTTCTTC. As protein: CASSPTLGYNEQFF.